This T cell receptor beta chain is drawn from a study of blood T cells in healthy people across ages. Then a second PCR, running roughly 6 to 11 cycles, was carried out with a sample-barcoded 5' primer and a J-beta primer mix. A single record per CDR3 protein comes from TCRdb applying MiXCR to the 5' RACE reads. Of 730,000 or so distinct CDR3 sequences in the sample, around 40% were seen once. A few counts support this clonotype. A read error may be the cause here, since a much bigger clone is one base away. This CDR3 comprises 18 residues. CDR1 and CDR2 (germline): LGHNA, YNFKEQ. The chain links TRBV4-2 to TRBJ2-1, with 14 bases matching TRBD2. The DNA matches TRBJ2-7 better at its end, which makes the J call doubtful. The source of this sequence is a woman aged 55-75 years in good health. Sequenced input: blood. The CDR3 spells CASSQSTSGGAVYNEQYF. DNA of the CDR3: TGTGCCAGCAGCCAATCGACTAGCGGGGGGGCGGTCTACAATGAGCAGTACTTC.